This T cell receptor beta chain was observed in a study of blood T cell repertoires in COVID-19. Study-level information: From T cells, B-cell-depleted T cells, or PBMCs came the material, which was cDNA or gDNA.

Per the original methods: Cell counts per sample came from amplifying reference gene primers. Assay used: immunoSEQ multiplex PCR; TCRdb lists only in-frame clones, some missing. That table is the source of V, J and clone size, and D and trimming were worked out from the DNA. The sample gives about 45,000 clones, about 90% of which show up once; 9.2% is in the top ten. V trimming: 5 bases; J trimming: 1 base; junction bases outside the gene matches: 7. Germline assignment: CDR1 SQVTM and CDR2 ANQGSEA. The CDR3 runs to 14 residues. The TCR was taken from a human donor in a cohort sampled during active COVID-19. Sequencing was carried out using peripheral blood. V gene TRBV29-1 combines with J gene TRBJ2-5; 7 bases fit TRBD1. The DNA for the CDR3 is TGCAGCGTTACGGGTACAGGGGCCCAAGAGACCCAGTACTTC. It specifies CSVTGTGAQETQYF.